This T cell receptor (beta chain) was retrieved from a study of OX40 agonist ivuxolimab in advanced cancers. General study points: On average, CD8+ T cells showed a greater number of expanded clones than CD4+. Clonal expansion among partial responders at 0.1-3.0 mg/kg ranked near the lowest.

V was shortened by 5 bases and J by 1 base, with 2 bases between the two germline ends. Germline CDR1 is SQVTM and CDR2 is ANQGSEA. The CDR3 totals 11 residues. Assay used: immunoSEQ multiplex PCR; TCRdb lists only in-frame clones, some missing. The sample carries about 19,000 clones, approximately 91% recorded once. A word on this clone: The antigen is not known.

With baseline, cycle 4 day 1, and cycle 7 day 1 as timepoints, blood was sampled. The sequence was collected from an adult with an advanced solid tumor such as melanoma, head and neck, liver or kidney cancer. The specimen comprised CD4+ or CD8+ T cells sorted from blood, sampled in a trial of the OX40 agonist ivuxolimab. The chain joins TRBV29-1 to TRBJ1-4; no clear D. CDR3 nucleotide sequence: TGCAGCGTTCTAACTAATGAAAAACTGTTTTTT. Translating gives CSVLTNEKLFF.